This T cell receptor (beta chain) was profiled in a study of blood T cells in healthy people across ages. CDR1 is SGHTA and CDR2 is FQGNSA in the germline V gene. The CDR3 has 15 amino acids. The ends were cut back, 0 bases at V and 3 bases at J, with 12 bases in the middle. A few counts support this clonotype. Its cognate antigen is unknown. Study-wide results and caveats: The unknown donor CMV status may have confounded expanded clonotype changes.

Primed by a sample-barcoded 5' primer and a J-beta primer mix, a second PCR proceeded for roughly 6 to 12 cycles. TCRdb independently ran MiXCR on the 5' RACE reads; one entry per CDR3 protein. The data contain hundreds of thousands of distinct CDR3 sequences, around 21% of them singletons. The specimen sequenced was blood. This rearrangement joins TRBV7-2 to TRBJ2-7, with D perhaps matching TRBD1 or TRBD2 (5 bases each). The receptor was isolated from a man aged 70-80 years in good health. CDR3 residues: CASSLALVGVYEQYF. CDR3 nucleotide sequence: TGTGCCAGCAGCTTAGCTCTAGTGGGGGTCTACGAGCAGTACTTC. The variable domain in full, with the rest retrieved from reference TRBV7-2 and TRBJ2-7, is GAGVSQSPSNKVTEKGKDVELRCDPISGHTALYWYRQSLGQGLEFLIYFQGNSAPDKSGLPSDRFSAERTGGSVSTLTIQRTQQEDSAVYLCASSLALVGVYEQYFGPGTRLTVT.